This T cell receptor (beta chain) was recovered during a study of cytomegalovirus exposure and HLA in healthy donors. With regard to this clone: The antigen is not known.

The CDR3 has 13 residues. Germline V gene data show CDR1 as SQVTM and CDR2 as ANQGSEA. The V end was cut by 8 bases, the J end by 0 bases, with 13 bases between. The study's findings and limits: Approximately 18,000 TCR beta sequences were associated with HLA alleles at 0.05 false discovery rate in a later analysis. Further analysis was carried out later, and it showed several of the most significant clusters appearing linked to common viral pathogens. Only CMV serostatus was available as immune exposure information.

Researchers ran the PCR with 60 Vbeta and 13 Jbeta primers. The assay was immunoSEQ multiplex PCR, and TCRdb's table has in-frame clones only and misses some. The sample contains roughly 150,000 clones, around 84% of which appear only once. The receptor was isolated from a boy aged 2-15 years in good health and CMV-seronegative. This rearrangement joins TRBV29-1 to TRBJ1-1; no clear D gene. The specimen sequenced was PBMCs. The CDR3 protein is CSSRARMNTEAFF. In DNA, the CDR3 is TGCAGCTCGAGGGCCCGGATGAACACTGAAGCTTTCTTT.